This record concerns one T cell receptor (beta chain) sequence. Its antigen has not been determined. No base qualities exist here, and no much larger clone lies one base off it. The cohort was made up of roughly 670 healthy bone marrow donors. Cohort members were all nominally healthy when sampled, although unrecorded immune exposures were likely present. The donor tested CMV seronegative, placing the donor among the roughly 350 seronegative members of the cohort. Each donor provided a peripheral blood sample, and peripheral blood mononuclear cells were used for TCR beta sequencing. The Qiagen DNeasy Blood Extraction Kit was used to extract genomic DNA from the blood cell samples. This sample stems from a study of cytomegalovirus exposure and HLA in healthy donors (dated by TCRdb to 2015 to 2018). Background for the entire study: In an earlier analysis of some 610 of the donors, 250 to 300 Gb of sequence data and 100 million or so unique TCR beta sequences from roughly 200 million T cells were reported. An earlier analysis of about 620 of the donors applied high-throughput TCR beta sequencing to assess whether each TCR beta V gene segment acted as functional or pseudogenic. A later analysis re-examined previously published TCR beta repertoires from over 500 donors and added high-resolution HLA genotyping to investigate patterns of TCR occurrence. In addition to the first cohort of around 670 subjects, a separate validation cohort of 120 different subjects was used. An early release that covered fewer than 800 HLA-typed donors contained approximately 300 gigabases of sequencing data and around 80 million unique TCR sequences. The T cell repertoires of some 700 subjects were profiled by immunosequencing and related to cytomegalovirus serostatus. All discovery cohort repertoires had been generated on a single sequencing platform. In the later analysis, no new phenotypic data were used to find candidate immune exposures; instead, reliance was placed on TCR beta sequences and their occurrence across donors. Among the roughly 430 genotyped donors, approximately 82% belonged to the genetic ancestry cluster associated with self-reported Caucasian donors. The study was designed to test whether signatures of past pathogen exposure could be identified by cataloging public T cell receptors. To predict cytomegalovirus infection status, the study brought together high-throughput TCR immunosequencing, statistical association of individual TCRs with disease status, and machine learning. Five DR-DQ haplotypes were treated as single units for association and clustering because of strong linkage in the cohort. A later genetic analysis used genome-wide SNP genotypes for about 60% of the 666 donors, treating that subset as a discovery cohort. Class I and class II HLA loci were covered by the typing at four-digit resolution. Donor age, sex, ethnicity and CMV serostatus were compiled together with the repertoire data. The number of donors typed differed by locus, with 629-630 for A, B, C, DRB1 and DQB1, approximately 500 for DQA1, over 600 for DPA1, and over 400 for DPB1. Across approximately 400 genotyped donors of the cohort, an average of about 250,000 unique TCR beta nucleotide sequences per donor were sequenced, and roughly 20% of those sequences were non-productive.

Taken from cysteine to phenylalanine, the CDR3 has 15 residues. CDR3 DNA is the only sequence kept; it has 45 bases, read in frame from the first base. Per the germline V gene (reference sequence), LNHDA is the CDR1 and SQIVND is the CDR2. Trimming removed 6 bases from V and 0 bases from J, leaving 15 bases between the germline ends. Overall results and qualifications from the work: A further reported finding was that TCR beta sequences accurately predicted the HLA-A and HLA-B alleles for most subjects in the first cohort. In an earlier analysis of 500 to 650 of the donors, most TCR beta V segments appeared in productive rearrangements about 87% or about 30% of the time, broadly matching IMGT annotations. Assigning TCR associations to individual alleles was difficult when HLA alleles, especially DR and DQ, strongly co-occurred. In a later analysis, HLA-associated TCR beta chains were found to be more clonally expanded and to have lower generation probabilities than equally common non-associated chains. A group of highly shared sequence variants was considered likely to be a technical artifact of the sequencing pipeline. V-gene and J-gene trimming of TCR beta chains was associated with a missense DCLRE1C variant in a later genetic analysis, and the association was replicated in an independent cohort. Some IMGT-functional V segments, including TRBV6-2 and TRBV6-3, could not be told apart with the 87-base-pair reads, so those segments were excluded. Because counts were too low, more than 15 rarely observed V segments, including chromosome 9 orphons, were left out of the earlier analysis of approximately 500 of the donors. Most CMV-associated TCR beta chains appeared to be HLA-restricted in a later analysis, and the HLA associations seemed to be driven largely by CMV exposure. In a later analysis, the rate of TCR association differed among HLA loci, with DRB1 alleles having the most associated TCRs and HLA-C alleles having the fewest. According to a later analysis, parvovirus B19, influenza, CMV and Epstein-Barr virus appeared linked to several top co-occurrence clusters. Immune exposure information for the cohort was limited to CMV serostatus. The study listed 150 to 200 TCR beta chains as associated with cytomegalovirus. A later analysis associated about 18,000 TCR beta sequences with specific HLA alleles at a false discovery rate of 0.05. In both the original and validation cohorts, the classifier was reported to diagnose cytomegalovirus status with high specificity and sensitivity. It was suggested by the authors that the approach could potentially be generalized to other disease states and immunological phenotypes. Most TCR sequences were seen in very few donors, while some public TCRs were found in many individuals. Because some donors lacked HLA typing at each locus, the association tests relied only on the typed subset. A few of the identified cytomegalovirus-associated TCR beta chains were confirmed in vitro to be specific for cytomegalovirus antigens. Compared with the 666-donor mean, donors in an Asian-associated ancestry cluster had fewer N-insertions in productive TCRs, according to a later genetic analysis. Sequencing depth was assumed to be roughly uniform across donors in the presence/absence analyses, though that assumption may not hold. Correlated functional status among segregating V segments might reflect linkage disequilibrium, but an unknown experimental factor could not be ruled out. This cohort had only TCR beta chains sequenced, and the lack of alpha or paired-chain data limited which features could be detected.

Library preparation was by the immunoSEQ multiplex PCR assay. For the multiplex PCR, a mixture combining 60 forward primers for TCR Vbeta segments and 13 reverse primers for TCR Jbeta segments was used. The CDR3 region of rearranged TCR beta genes was amplified from genomic DNA with a multiplex PCR assay. The amplified TCR beta libraries were sequenced on the Illumina HiSeq System as 87-base-pair reads. The paper's processing steps were these. A later analysis counted about 76 million unique TCR beta chains across the 690 or so repertoires, and approximately 11 million of these chains were shared by at least two donors. To remove PCR and sequencing errors, raw reads were error-corrected and collapsed into unique sequences using a nearest-neighbor algorithm that merged closely related sequences. V, D and J gene segments were assigned by aligning CDR3 sequences to IMGT reference sequences. Each retained sequence needed at least a six-nucleotide match to both a V gene segment and a J gene segment. Rearrangements were classified as productive when the CDR3 lacked stop codons and remained in frame with V and J, and all other rearrangements were classified as non-productive. CDR3 was defined according to IMGT convention as the region running from the second conserved V-encoded cysteine to the conserved J-encoded phenylalanine. Sequences without an unambiguous match to a single V gene segment were excluded from the earlier analysis of about 600 of the donors. An earlier analysis of 450 to 650 of the donors called V segments functional above 56.7% productive rearrangements and segregating when the between-donor standard deviation exceeded 5%. A statistical classification framework was built for diagnosing cytomegalovirus status from the catalog of TCR beta chain sequences. A later analysis assigned V and J genes by comparing TCR nucleotide sequences with IMGT/GENE-DB human TR gene sequences. The TCRdist pipeline was used in a later analysis to assign CDR3 sequences and most-parsimonious VDJ recombination scenarios. In a later analysis, every TCR beta chain was defined by the combination of its CDR3 amino acid sequence and its V-gene family, and reads without a unique V-gene family were dropped. To address suspected cross-contamination and a sequencing artifact, a later analysis removed around 600 highly shared, low-generation-probability nucleotide sequences. For each public chain, a later analysis derived a clonal expansion index from normalized ranks of inferred template counts within each repertoire. Generation probabilities in a later analysis came from a VDJ recombination model fitted to out-of-frame rearrangements, and those results were checked against IGoR. In a later analysis, hypergeometric tests were used to score TCR-TCR, TCR-HLA and TCR-CMV co-occurrence, with a repertoire-size bias correction applied to TCR pairs. A later analysis estimated false discovery rates by permuting HLA or CMV assignments 20 times. In a later analysis, co-occurring TCRs were grouped with DBSCAN, and TCRdist sequence similarity was added when clustering was performed within HLA-allele-positive subsets. For co-occurrence clustering, repertoires with fewer than 30,000 or more than 120,000 public chains were excluded, along with roughly 5 repertoires with anomalous nucleotide sharing. Entries here come from immuneACCESS through TCRdb and include only in-frame sequences with V and J called. Some clones fail to appear in such tables; in the studies checked, an unresolved V gene covers under half of the shortfall, and the cause of the remainder is unknown. The V and J calls and clone size are taken from that table; D and trimming were inferred from the DNA. This sample lists under 300,000 clones; about 66% were detected once. The ten largest clones represent 2% to 2.5% of the sample.

The sample was PBMCs. The sequence links TRBV19 to TRBJ2-7; 5 matching bases give a weak D call of TRBD1. The receptor's source is a female donor in good health and CMV-seronegative. The nucleotide sequence reads as follows: TGTGCCAGTAGCACCAGACAGTCCCGCTCCTACGAGCAGTACTTC. Its product reads: CASSTRQSRSYEQYF.